This T cell receptor beta chain is drawn from a study of CD8+ T cells in alopecia areata (dated by TCRdb to between 2017 and 2018). Study-wide context: Treated patients were enrolled in an open-label pilot trial of oral tofacitinib at 5 to 10 mg twice daily for moderate-to-severe alopecia areata. RNA came from the PAXgene miRNA kit for fixed scalp, the miRNeasy kit for PBMCs, and the RNeasy kit for mouse skin. Tofacitinib-treated patients had biopsies at baseline and at 4 and 24 weeks of treatment, with a later scalp biopsy in several patients. Scalp clonality was compared across normal scalp (n=4), patchy alopecia areata scalp (n=8), and alopecia totalis/universalis scalp (n=8). immunoSEQ multiplex PCR using 35 Vbeta forward primers and 13 Jbeta reverse primers was used to amplify TCRbeta CDR3 regions. To study T cell clonal expansion in alopecia areata, the researchers applied high-throughput TCRbeta sequencing to both the C3H/HeJ mouse model and human patients. Scalp tissue and sorted CD4+ and CD8+ peripheral blood T cells from patchy and totalis/universalis alopecia areata patients and from healthy controls were covered by human TCRbeta sequencing. Patients received tofacitinib for 6 to 18 months and were then followed off drug for 6 months to check for delayed response and recurrence. Overall study outcomes, separate from this receptor: Shared TCR sequences between patients were less evident than in mice, which may be partly attributable to HLA diversity in the patient population. Lesional scalp, especially in alopecia totalis/universalis, showed higher clonality and more expanded CD8+ clones than normal scalp, suggesting antigenic drive. Resident alphabeta T cells in normal human skin are also sequenced, complicating scalp TCR repertoire analysis, unlike mouse skin dominated by gammadelta T cells.

Library construction relied on the immunoSEQ multiplex PCR assay. To provide template for TCR sequencing, every sample had RNA extracted and reverse transcribed into cDNA. SuperScript III was used for first-strand cDNA synthesis, primed with a 2:1 mix of oligo-dT and random hexamers. A synthetic immune receptor repertoire was used to measure amplification bias, and any remaining bias was corrected computationally. On the study's bioinformatics: Raw reads were preprocessed to remove errors, and CDR3 was defined by IMGT conventions from the conserved cysteine to phenylalanine. To get clonality, Shannon entropy was normalized by log2 of the number of productive unique TCRs and the result was subtracted from 1. Whether each scalp clone was CD4 or CD8 was inferred by checking scalp TCRbeta sequences against the CD4 and CD8 repertoires from sorted blood. TCRdb re-hosts the immuneACCESS table, in-frame sequences only. Its copies lack some clones; in the studies checked, an unresolved V gene accounts for under half of them, and the cause for the rest is not known. V, J and clone size derive from that table, while D and trimming were established from the DNA sequence. For this sample the table gives about 130,000 clones, of which about 50% were detected only once. Approximately 19% of the sample is in the top ten clones.

According to the study, the label for this sample's time point signals: baseline before oral tofacitinib. Lesional scalp punch biopsies and peripheral blood were collected from alopecia areata patients. PBMCs were separated by density centrifugation and stained for CD3, CD4 and CD8, after which CD4+ and CD8+ T cells were sorted on a FACSAria. From V the trimming removes 4 bases and from J it removes 7 bases, while the gene matches leave 2 bases of the junction unaccounted for. The CDR3 numbers 12 residues from cysteine through phenylalanine. Only the CDR3 portion is preserved as DNA: 36 bases, with reading frame beginning at the first base. Reading the germline V gene (reference sequence) gives CDR1 LNHDA and CDR2 SQIVND. This clone has only a few counts. Its antigen is currently not known. It has no much larger one-base neighbor in the sample; base qualities were not kept.

Sample: CD8+ T cells sorted from blood, taken at week 0. The chain joins TRBV19 to TRBJ2-3; 7 bases in between match TRBD1. The receptor was isolated from a human donor with alopecia areata. The encoded CDR3 is CASSRDRYTQYF. The nucleotides read TGTGCCAGTAGTAGGGACAGATATACGCAGTATTTT.